This T cell receptor beta chain was profiled in a study of cytomegalovirus exposure and HLA in healthy donors. The germline V and J ends were trimmed by 11 bases and 5 bases, with 21 bases remaining between them. Germline V CDR1 and CDR2: MNHNS, SASEGT. The CDR3 runs 14 residues. The PCR contained 60 Vbeta and 13 Jbeta primers. The method was immunoSEQ multiplex PCR; TCRdb's version includes in-frame clones alone and lacks a portion of them. The data hold approximately 170,000 clones, with approximately 71% observed a single time. This sequence joins TRBV6-1 and TRBJ1-1; perhaps TRBD1 as D (6 bases). This TCR was sampled from a woman aged 18-29 years in good health and CMV-seropositive. Sample: PBMCs. The CDR3 sequence is CAGMTGEWSTEAFF. The CDR3 DNA sequence: TGTGCCGGAATGACAGGTGAGTGGAGTACTGAAGCTTTCTTT.